The entry that follows covers one T cell receptor (delta chain) sequence. This clone was seen a handful of times. What antigen it recognizes has not been identified. Only one base separates this from a far larger clonotype, so it likely reflects a read error. Sequencing used an Illumina MiSeq. TCRdb reanalyzed the public reads with the CATT caller, and identical DNA sequences were merged afterwards. This sample has roughly 3,900 delta-chain clones in its table, and approximately 1.9% of those were observed once. The ten largest make up 9.3% of the sample. The junction carries 14 bases between V and J, which are trimmed by 0 bases and 0 bases respectively. For CDR1 and CDR2, the germline V gene lists GEAIGNYY and EKD. Taken from cysteine to phenylalanine, the CDR3 has 19 residues. Only CDR3 DNA remains: 57 bases, in frame from the first base. The source of the sample is a study of gamma-delta chains in newborns, infants, children (dated by TCRdb to between 2019 and 2020). Study-wide context: According to the study title, microbial exposure causes polyclonal expansion of innate gammadelta T cells right after birth. The study investigated how microbial exposure shaped innate gammadelta T cell populations in human newborns immediately after birth.

Sample: blood. This clonotype was sampled from a child who was a newborn, infant or young child, either healthy, febrile or measles-vaccinated (not recorded which). The chain is encoded by TRDV2 joined to TRDJ3; TRDD3 is perhaps the D gene, given 6 matching bases. The sequenced DNA is TGTGCCTGTGACACCGTTGGGGGTCCGAGCTCCTGGGACACCCGACAGATGTTTTTC. Protein translation: CACDTVGGPSSWDTRQMFF.